This T cell receptor (beta chain) was sequenced during a study of early T cells in non-severe SARS-CoV-2 infection. Using its own MiXCR run on the 5' RACE reads, TCRdb lists one record per CDR3 protein. The table has about 66,000 distinct CDR3 sequences, approximately 13% seen once; the top ten hold roughly 8.3%. The sequenced sample consisted of whole blood. This TCR was recovered from an adult who was a healthcare worker with PCR-confirmed SARS-CoV-2 infection or an uninfected control (not recorded which).

The CDR3 loop is CASSLIAATGELFF. The CDR3 bases are TGTGCCAGCAGCTTAATTGCTGCAACCGGGGAGCTGTTTTTT. The chain recombines TRBV7-3 with TRBJ2-2; D remains unclear. Trimming took off 1 base at V and 5 bases at J, with 8 bases between the two ends. This CDR3 is 14 amino acids long. Per germline, CDR1 SGHTA and CDR2 FQGTGA.